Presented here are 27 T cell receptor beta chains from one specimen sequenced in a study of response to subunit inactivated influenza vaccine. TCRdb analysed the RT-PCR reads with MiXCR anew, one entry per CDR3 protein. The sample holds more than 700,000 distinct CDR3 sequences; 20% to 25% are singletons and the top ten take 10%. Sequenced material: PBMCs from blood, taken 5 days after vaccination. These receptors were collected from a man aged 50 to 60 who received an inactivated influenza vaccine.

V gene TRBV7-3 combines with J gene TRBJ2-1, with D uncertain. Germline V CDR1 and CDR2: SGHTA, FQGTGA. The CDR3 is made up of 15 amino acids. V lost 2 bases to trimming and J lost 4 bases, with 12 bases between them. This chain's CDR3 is CASSLAAAPYNEQFF. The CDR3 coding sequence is TGTGCCAGCAGCTTAGCAGCAGCACCTTACAATGAGCAGTTCTTC.

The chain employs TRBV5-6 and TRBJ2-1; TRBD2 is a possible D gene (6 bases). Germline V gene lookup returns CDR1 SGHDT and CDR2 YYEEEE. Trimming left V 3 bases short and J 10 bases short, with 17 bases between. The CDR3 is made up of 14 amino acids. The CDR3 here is CASSSLATVGEQFF. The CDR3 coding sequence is TGTGCCAGCAGCTCTCTAGCGACAGTAGGGGAGCAGTTCTTC.

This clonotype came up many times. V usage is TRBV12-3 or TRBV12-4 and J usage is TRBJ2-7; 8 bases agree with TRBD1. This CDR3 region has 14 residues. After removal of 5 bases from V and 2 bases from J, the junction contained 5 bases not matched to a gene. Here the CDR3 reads CASSRTGLTYEQYF. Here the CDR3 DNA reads TGTGCCAGCAGTCGGACAGGGCTAACCTACGAGCAGTACTTC.

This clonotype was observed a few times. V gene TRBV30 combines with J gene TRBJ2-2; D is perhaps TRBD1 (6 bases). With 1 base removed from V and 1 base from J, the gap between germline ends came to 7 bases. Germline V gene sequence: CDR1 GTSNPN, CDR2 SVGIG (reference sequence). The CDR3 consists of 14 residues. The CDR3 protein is CAWSETGNTGELFF. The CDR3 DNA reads TGTGCCTGGAGTGAGACAGGGAACACCGGGGAGCTGTTTTTT.

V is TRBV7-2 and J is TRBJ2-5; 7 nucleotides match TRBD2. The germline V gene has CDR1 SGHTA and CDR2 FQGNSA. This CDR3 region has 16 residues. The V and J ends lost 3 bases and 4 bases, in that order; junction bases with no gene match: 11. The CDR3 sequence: CASSFFGGVVGETQYF. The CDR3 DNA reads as TGTGCCAGCAGCTTCTTTGGGGGGGTGGTGGGAGAGACCCAGTACTTC. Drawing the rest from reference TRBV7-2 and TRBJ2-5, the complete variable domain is GAGVSQSPSNKVTEKGKDVELRCDPISGHTALYWYRQSLGQGLEFLIYFQGNSAPDKSGLPSDRFSAERTGGSVSTLTIQRTQQEDSAVYLCASSFFGGVVGETQYFGPGTRLLVL.

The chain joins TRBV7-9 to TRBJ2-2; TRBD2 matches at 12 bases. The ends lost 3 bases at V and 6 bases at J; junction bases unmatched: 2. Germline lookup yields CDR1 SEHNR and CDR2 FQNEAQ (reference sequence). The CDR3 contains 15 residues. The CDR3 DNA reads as TGTGCCAGCAGCTTCCTAGCGGGAGGGGCCGGGGAGCTGTTTTTT. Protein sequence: CASSFLAGGAGELFF.

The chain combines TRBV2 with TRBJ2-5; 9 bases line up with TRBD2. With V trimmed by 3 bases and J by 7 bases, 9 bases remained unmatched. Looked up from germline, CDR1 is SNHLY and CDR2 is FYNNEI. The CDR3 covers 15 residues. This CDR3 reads CASSDTLAGFLTQYF. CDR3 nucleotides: TGTGCCAGCAGTGATACGCTAGCGGGATTTCTGACCCAGTACTTC.

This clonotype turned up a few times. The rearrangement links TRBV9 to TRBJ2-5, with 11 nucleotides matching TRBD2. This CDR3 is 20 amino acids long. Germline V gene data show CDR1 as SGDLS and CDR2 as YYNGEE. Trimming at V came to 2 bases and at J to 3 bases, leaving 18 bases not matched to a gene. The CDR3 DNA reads TGTGCCAGCAGCGTTGCCCCTCTGTCACTAGCGGGAGAGGGAGAAGAGACCCAGTACTTC. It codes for CASSVAPLSLAGEGEETQYF.

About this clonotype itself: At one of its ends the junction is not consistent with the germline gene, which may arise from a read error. The CDR3 loop is CSVVNPSGTYDQYF. In nucleotides, the CDR3 is TGCAGCGTTGTTAATCCTAGCGGGACCTACGATCAGTACTTC. V usage is TRBV29-1 and J usage is TRBJ2-7; 9 bases are a match to TRBD2. Germline CDR1 SQVTM, CDR2 ANQGSEA. The CDR3 length is 14 residues.

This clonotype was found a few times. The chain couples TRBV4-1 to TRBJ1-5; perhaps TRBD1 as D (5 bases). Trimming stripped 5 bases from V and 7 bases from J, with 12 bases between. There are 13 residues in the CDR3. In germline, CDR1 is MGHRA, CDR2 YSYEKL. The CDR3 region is CASSYGGAQPQHF. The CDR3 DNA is TGCGCCAGCAGCTACGGGGGAGCACAGCCCCAGCATTTT.

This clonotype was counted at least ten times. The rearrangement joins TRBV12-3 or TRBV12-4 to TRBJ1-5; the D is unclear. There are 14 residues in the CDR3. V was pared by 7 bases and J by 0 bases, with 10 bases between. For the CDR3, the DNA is TGTGCCAGCACCACCACGGGTAGCAATCAGCCCCAGCATTTT. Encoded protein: CASTTTGSNQPQHF.

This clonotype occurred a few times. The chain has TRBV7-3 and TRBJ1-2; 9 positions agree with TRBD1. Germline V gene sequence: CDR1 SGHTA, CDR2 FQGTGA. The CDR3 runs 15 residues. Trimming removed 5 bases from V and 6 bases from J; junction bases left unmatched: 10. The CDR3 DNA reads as TGTGCCAGCAGCCCGACAGGGGGAGGATTCGATGGCTACACCTTC. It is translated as CASSPTGGGFDGYTF.

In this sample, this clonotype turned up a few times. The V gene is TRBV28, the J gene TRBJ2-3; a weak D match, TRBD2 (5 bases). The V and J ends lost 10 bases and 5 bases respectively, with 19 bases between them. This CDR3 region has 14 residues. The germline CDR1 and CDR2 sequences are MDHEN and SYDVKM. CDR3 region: CATNPPLAGDTQYF. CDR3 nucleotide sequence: TGTGCCACCAATCCCCCCCTCGCGGGAGATACGCAGTATTTT.

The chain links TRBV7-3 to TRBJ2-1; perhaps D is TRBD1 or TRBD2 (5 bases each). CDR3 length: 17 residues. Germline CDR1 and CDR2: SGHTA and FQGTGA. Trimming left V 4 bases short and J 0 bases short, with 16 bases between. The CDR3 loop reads CASSSSFGTSSYNEQFF. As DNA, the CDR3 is TGTGCCAGCAGCTCCTCTTTTGGGACCAGCTCCTACAATGAGCAGTTCTTC.

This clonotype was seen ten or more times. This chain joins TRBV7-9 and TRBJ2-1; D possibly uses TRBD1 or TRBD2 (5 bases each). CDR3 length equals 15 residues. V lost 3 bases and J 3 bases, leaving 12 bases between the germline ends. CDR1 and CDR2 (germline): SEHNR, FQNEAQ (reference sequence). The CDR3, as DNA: TGTGCCAGCAGCTTGAGGGGAGACTACTACAATGAGCAGTTCTTC. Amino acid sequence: CASSLRGDYYNEQFF.

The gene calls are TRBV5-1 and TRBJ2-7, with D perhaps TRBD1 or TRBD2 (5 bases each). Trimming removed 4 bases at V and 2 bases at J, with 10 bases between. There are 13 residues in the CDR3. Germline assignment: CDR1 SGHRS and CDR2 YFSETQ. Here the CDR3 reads CASSEGRAYEQYF. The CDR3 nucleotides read TGCGCCAGCAGCGAGGGACGGGCCTACGAGCAGTACTTC.

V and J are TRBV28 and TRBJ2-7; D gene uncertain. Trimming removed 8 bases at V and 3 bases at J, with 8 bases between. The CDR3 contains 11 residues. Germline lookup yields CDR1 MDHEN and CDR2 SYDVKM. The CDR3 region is CASGLNYEQYF. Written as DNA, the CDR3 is TGTGCCAGCGGTCTCAACTACGAGCAGTACTTC. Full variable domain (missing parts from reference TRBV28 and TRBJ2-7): DVKVTQSSRYLVKRTGEKVFLECVQDMDHENMFWYRQDPGLGLRLIYFSYDVKMKEKGDIPEGYSVSREKKERFSLILESASTNQTSMYLCASGLNYEQYFGPGTRLTVT.

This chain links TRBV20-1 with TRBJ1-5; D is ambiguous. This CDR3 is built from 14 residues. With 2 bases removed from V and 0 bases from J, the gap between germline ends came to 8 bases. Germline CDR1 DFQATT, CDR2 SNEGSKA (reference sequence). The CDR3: CSARRDYSNQPQHF. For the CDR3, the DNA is TGCAGTGCTAGAAGGGATTATAGCAATCAGCCCCAGCATTTT.

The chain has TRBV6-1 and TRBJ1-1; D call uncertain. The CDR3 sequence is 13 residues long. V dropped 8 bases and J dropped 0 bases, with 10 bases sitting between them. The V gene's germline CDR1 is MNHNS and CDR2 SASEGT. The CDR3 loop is CASEKGMNTEAFF. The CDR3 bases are TGTGCCAGCGAGAAGGGAATGAACACTGAAGCTTTCTTT.

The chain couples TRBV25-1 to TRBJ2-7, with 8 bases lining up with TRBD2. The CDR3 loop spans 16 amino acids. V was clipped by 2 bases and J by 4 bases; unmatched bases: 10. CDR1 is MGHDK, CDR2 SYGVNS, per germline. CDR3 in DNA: TGTGCCAGCAGTGAAGGTGCGGGGGGCGCGGGATACGAGCAGTACTTC. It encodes CASSEGAGGAGYEQYF.

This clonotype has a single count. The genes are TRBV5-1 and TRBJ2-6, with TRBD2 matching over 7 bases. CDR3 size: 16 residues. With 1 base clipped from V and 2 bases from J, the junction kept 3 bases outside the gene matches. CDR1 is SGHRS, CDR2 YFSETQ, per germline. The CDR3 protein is CASSLSGRAGANVLTF. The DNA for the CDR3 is TGCGCCAGCAGCTTGTCAGGGAGGGCTGGGGCCAACGTCCTGACTTTC.

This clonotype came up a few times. CDR3 in DNA: TGTGCCAGCAGCCGGGACACCTACTATGGCTACACCTTC. It codes for CASSRDTYYGYTF. The chain has TRBV5-6 and TRBJ1-2; D may be TRBD1 (6 bases). Trimming shortened V by 4 bases and J by 3 bases, and 10 bases separated the two germline ends. Germline CDR1 is SGHDT and CDR2 is YYEEEE. The CDR3 extends over 13 amino acids.

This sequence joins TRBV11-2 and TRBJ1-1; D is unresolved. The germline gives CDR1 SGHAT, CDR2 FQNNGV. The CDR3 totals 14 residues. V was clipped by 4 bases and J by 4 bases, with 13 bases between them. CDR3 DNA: TGTGCCAGCAGCTCCCTAGGGTTAAGCACTGAAGCTTTCTTT. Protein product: CASSSLGLSTEAFF.

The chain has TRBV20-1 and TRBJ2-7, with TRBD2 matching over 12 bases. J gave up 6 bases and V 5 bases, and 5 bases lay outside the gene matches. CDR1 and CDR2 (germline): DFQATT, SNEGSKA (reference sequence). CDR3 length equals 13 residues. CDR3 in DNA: TGCAGTGCTGATCAGACTAGCGGGAGCGAGCAGTACTTC. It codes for CSADQTSGSEQYF.

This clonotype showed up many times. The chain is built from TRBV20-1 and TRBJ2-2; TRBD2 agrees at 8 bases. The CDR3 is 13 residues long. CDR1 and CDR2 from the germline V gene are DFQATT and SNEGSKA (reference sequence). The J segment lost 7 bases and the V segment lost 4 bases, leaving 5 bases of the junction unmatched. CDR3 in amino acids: CSAKRLASGELFF. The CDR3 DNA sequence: TGCAGTGCTAAAAGACTAGCGAGCGGGGAGCTGTTTTTT.

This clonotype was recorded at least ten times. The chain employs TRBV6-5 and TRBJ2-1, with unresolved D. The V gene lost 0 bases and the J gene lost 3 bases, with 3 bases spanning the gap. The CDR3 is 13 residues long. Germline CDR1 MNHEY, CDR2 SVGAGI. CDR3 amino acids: CASSYSFYNEQFF. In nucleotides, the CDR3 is TGTGCCAGCAGTTACTCGTTCTACAATGAGCAGTTCTTC.

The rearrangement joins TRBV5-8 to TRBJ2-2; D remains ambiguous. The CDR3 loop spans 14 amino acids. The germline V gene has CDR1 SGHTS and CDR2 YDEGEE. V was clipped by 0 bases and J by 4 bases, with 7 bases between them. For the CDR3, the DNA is TGTGCCAGCAGCTTGGTGTGGGTCACCGGGGAGCTGTTTTTT. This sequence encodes CASSLVWVTGELFF.